A single sample gave rise to the 30 T cell receptor beta chains below, sequenced in a study of Graves' ophthalmopathy and Graves' hyperthyroidism (dated by TCRdb to the late 2010s). The listed sequencing device is Illumina HiSeq 2000. For repertoire sequencing, TCR beta CDR3 regions were amplified from RNA transcripts. The first round of RT-PCR was done with HTBI primers and the Qiagen OneStep RT-PCR kit, and was followed by a second round of multiplex PCR, then size selection and purification. Starting from the raw public reads, TCRdb applied fastp trimming at Q25, assembled clones with MiXCR and retained in-frame beta chains. Every distinct CDR3 protein forms one entry, paired with its most common genes and DNA. The sample yields about 600,000 distinct CDR3 sequences; under 40% were counted once. The ten largest clones represent around 4.6% of the sample. Sequenced material: peripheral blood or thyroid tissue (not recorded which). The receptor set was obtained from an adult man with Graves' hyperthyroidism.

This clonotype was recorded many times. The chain uses TRBV29-1 and TRBJ1-2, with D tentatively TRBD1 (5 bases). V lost 0 bases and J 8 bases, leaving 16 bases between the germline ends. Germline values: CDR1 SQVTM, CDR2 ANQGSEA. CDR3 length: 14 residues. The CDR3 loop reads CSVEDVGQGDGYTF. CDR3 nucleotides: TGCAGCGTTGAAGATGTCGGTCAGGGAGACGGCTACACCTTC.

This clonotype showed up many times. V usage is TRBV20-1 and J usage is TRBJ2-5; D gene unclear. Deletions cut 4 bases from V and 3 bases from J, with 6 bases between. This CDR3 contains 11 residues. Per germline, CDR1 DFQATT and CDR2 SNEGSKA (reference sequence). CDR3 sequence reads: CSAIKEETQYF. CDR3 coding DNA: TGCAGTGCTATAAAGGAAGAGACCCAGTACTTC.

This clonotype was counted many times. In DNA form, the CDR3 reads TGTGCCAGCAGCTTGGTAGGAAGGGCCACTGAAGCTTTCTTT. This translates into CASSLVGRATEAFF. The chain couples TRBV5-5 to TRBJ1-1; unclear D gene. The CDR3 is 14 residues long. The V gene lost 0 bases and the J gene lost 4 bases, with 10 bases spanning the gap. CDR1 is SGHKS and CDR2 is YYEKEE in the germline V gene (reference sequence).

In its sample, this clonotype was seen many times. The chain couples TRBV7-9 to TRBJ1-2, with D maybe TRBD1 (5 bases). The V end lost 1 base, the J end lost 7 bases, and 10 bases lay between the germline ends. The germline gives CDR1 SEHNR, CDR2 FQNEAQ (reference sequence). This CDR3 region has 13 residues. As DNA, the CDR3 is TGTGCCAGCAGCTTAGAAACAGGAGCTGGCTACACCTTC. This translates into CASSLETGAGYTF.

This clonotype was detected many times. The chain has TRBV2 and TRBJ2-7; 8 nucleotides match TRBD1. With 5 bases clipped from V and 7 bases from J, the junction kept 10 bases outside the gene matches. CDR1 is SNHLY and CDR2 is FYNNEI in the germline V gene. CDR3 size: 14 residues. This CDR3 is CASSPRTGFREQYF. Written as DNA, the CDR3 is TGTGCCAGCAGTCCCCGGACAGGGTTCAGGGAGCAGTACTTC.

The chain combines TRBV5-1 with TRBJ1-1; the match to TRBD1 covers 11 bases. The ends lost 4 bases at V and 4 bases at J; junction bases unmatched: 3. This CDR3 spans 14 amino acids. CDR1 and CDR2 from the germline V gene are SGHRS and YFSETQ. CDR3 coding DNA: TGCGCCAGCAGCGTCGGGACAGGGGGCACTGAAGCTTTCTTT. It encodes CASSVGTGGTEAFF.

The chain combines TRBV30 with TRBJ1-4; D not certain. The CDR3 totals 13 residues. The germline V and J ends were trimmed by 4 bases and 0 bases, with 6 bases remaining between them. Germline CDR1 GTSNPN, CDR2 SVGIG (reference sequence). The CDR3 coding sequence is TGTGCCTGGAACAGAGCAACTAATGAAAAACTGTTTTTT. As protein: CAWNRATNEKLFF.

The chain recombines TRBV7-2 with TRBJ2-7; 7 bases fit TRBD2. CDR3 length: 14 residues. Germline-derived CDR1 and CDR2 are SGHTA and FQGNSA. The V and J ends lost 5 bases and 3 bases, in that order; junction bases with no gene match: 7. CDR3 nucleotides: TGTGCCAGCAGCCAGGACGGGACTAACTACGAGCAGTACTTC. It translates to CASSQDGTNYEQYF.

V gene TRBV2 combines with J gene TRBJ1-2; 11 bases agree with TRBD1. V shed 6 bases, J shed 4 bases, and the junction held 13 bases outside the gene matches. Germline assignment: CDR1 SNHLY and CDR2 FYNNEI. The CDR3 covers 17 residues. Here the CDR3 DNA reads TGTGCCAGCAGCTTCTTGGACGGGACAGGGGGTGGCTATGGCTACACCTTC. Protein: CASSFLDGTGGGYGYTF.

Many counts were recorded for this clonotype. The chain links TRBV10-3 to TRBJ1-1; 7 positions agree with TRBD1. Trimming at V came to 8 bases and at J to 3 bases, leaving 9 bases not matched to a gene. Germline V CDR1 and CDR2: ENHRY, SYGVKD. The CDR3 totals 14 residues. Here the CDR3 reads CAILKGAEDTEAFF. DNA for the CDR3: TGTGCCATCTTGAAGGGGGCTGAGGACACTGAAGCTTTCTTT.

The rearrangement joins TRBV4-1 to TRBJ1-5; no clear D gene. Between the trimmed V and J ends, which lost 0 bases and 7 bases, there was a span of 10 bases. Germline values: CDR1 MGHRA, CDR2 YSYEKL. The CDR3 spans 14 residues. CDR3 sequence reads: CASSQEWGNQPQHF. As DNA, the CDR3 is TGCGCCAGCAGCCAAGAATGGGGAAACCAGCCCCAGCATTTT.

The chain has TRBV29-1 and TRBJ2-2, with unresolved D. This CDR3 has 11 residues. Germline CDR1 reads SQVTM; CDR2 reads ANQGSEA. V lost 5 bases and J lost 11, with 12 bases in between. Here the CDR3 reads CSVSVVDELFF. As DNA, the CDR3 is TGCAGCGTTTCCGTGGTCGATGAGCTGTTTTTT.

As concerns this clonotype: One junction end does not reproduce the germline sequence, and a read error may be involved. The chain recombines TRBV7-3 with TRBJ2-2; D may be TRBD2 (5 bases). Germline V gives CDR1 SGHTA, CDR2 FQGTGA. This CDR3 has 14 amino acids. CDR3 residues: CASSLGLIAGELVF. CDR3 in DNA: TGTGCCAGCAGCTTAGGGCTTATCGCCGGGGAGCTGGTTTTT.

This chain uses TRBV6-5 with TRBJ1-2; D gene unclear. V lost 8 bases to trimming and J lost 4 bases, with 17 bases between them. Germline V gives CDR1 MNHEY, CDR2 SVGAGI. The CDR3 has 14 amino acids. The CDR3 DNA reads as TGTGCCAGCGGAGATATAGATAGACCCTATGGCTACACCTTC. Residues: CASGDIDRPYGYTF.

This clonotype was counted at least ten times. The V gene is TRBV7-9, the J gene TRBJ1-1; D is undetermined. Germline-derived CDR1 and CDR2 are SEHNR and FQNEAQ (reference sequence). V lost 3 bases, J lost 7 bases, and 9 bases lay in between. The CDR3 length is 12 residues. The CDR3 DNA reads TGTGCCAGCAGCTTGAACCAGGTTGAAGCTTTCTTT. Protein product: CASSLNQVEAFF.

This clonotype was counted only a few times. The chain is built from TRBV14 and TRBJ1-2; 9 bases align to TRBD1. V was pared by 0 bases and J by 4 bases, with 12 bases of the junction left unmatched. Germline V gene lookup returns CDR1 SGHDN and CDR2 FVKESK. The CDR3 runs to 18 residues. Here the CDR3 reads CASSQDILDRGFGYGYTF. CDR3 sequence (DNA): TGTGCCAGCAGCCAAGATATCCTGGACAGGGGCTTCGGCTATGGCTACACCTTC.

Ten or more counts support this clonotype. V and J are TRBV28 and TRBJ1-5, with 9 nucleotides matching TRBD1. The germline gives CDR1 MDHEN, CDR2 SYDVKM. The CDR3 totals 14 residues. The ends lost 6 bases at V and 6 bases at J; junction bases unmatched: 6. The CDR3 DNA follows: TGTGCCAGCAGCCTACTGGACAGGGGTCAGCCCCAGCATTTT. This codes for CASSLLDRGQPQHF.

This clonotype was seen a single time. A junction end diverges from the germline sequence, so it may reflect a read error. The CDR3 reads CASSSPTGAGNF. CDR3 nucleotide sequence: TGTGCCAGCAGTTCCCCGACAGGCGCAGGGAATTTT. The chain couples TRBV28 to TRBJ2-3; D is perhaps TRBD1 (6 bases). The CDR3 is 12 residues long. Per germline, CDR1 MDHEN and CDR2 SYDVKM.

In its sample, this clonotype was seen many times. The rearrangement links TRBV19 to TRBJ1-2; no definite D call. Trimming removed 3 bases from V and 3 bases from J, with 5 bases in between. The germline V gene has CDR1 LNHDA and CDR2 SQIVND (reference sequence). This CDR3 spans 12 amino acids. The CDR3 protein is CASSIFDYGYTF. The DNA for the CDR3 is TGTGCCAGTAGTATTTTCGACTATGGCTACACCTTC.

This clonotype was seen at least ten times. V gene TRBV20-1 combines with J gene TRBJ1-5; unclear D gene. The CDR3 has 12 amino acids. The germline gives CDR1 DFQATT, CDR2 SNEGSKA (reference sequence). V dropped 7 bases and J dropped 0 bases, with 7 bases sitting between them. Here the CDR3 DNA reads TGCAGTGGCGGGAATAGCAATCAGCCCCAGCATTTT. Translated, it gives CSGGNSNQPQHF.

CDR3 sequence (DNA): TGTGCCAGCAGCGAAGGTAGAGGGACCGGGGCCAACGTCCTGACTTTC. Protein: CASSEGRGTGANVLTF. This chain links TRBV5-5 with TRBJ2-6, with D possibly being TRBD1 or TRBD2 (5 bases each). Germline assignment: CDR1 SGHKS and CDR2 YYEKEE (reference sequence). The CDR3 sequence is 16 residues long. V dropped 4 bases and J dropped 4 bases, with 15 bases sitting between them.

In this sample, this clonotype turned up a few times. This sequence joins TRBV2 and TRBJ1-5; 9 nucleotides match TRBD1. V lost 6 bases, J lost 0 bases, and 6 bases stayed unmatched. The CDR3 runs 16 residues. From germline, CDR1 is SNHLY and CDR2 FYNNEI. The DNA for the CDR3 is TGTGCCAGCAGCGTTGCGGACAGGGGTAGCAATCAGCCCCAGCATTTT. This gives the protein CASSVADRGSNQPQHF.

The chain recombines TRBV2 with TRBJ2-7; 9 nucleotides match TRBD2. The V gene's germline CDR1 is SNHLY and CDR2 FYNNEI. The CDR3 consists of 14 residues. V shed 4 bases and J 2 bases; nucleotides not matched to a gene: 3. The CDR3 DNA sequence: TGTGCCAGCAGTGGGACTAGCGTAACCTACGAGCAGTACTTC. Its translation is CASSGTSVTYEQYF.

This clonotype was seen many times. Here the CDR3 reads CAISESDRPVDTEAFF. The CDR3 region has the DNA TGTGCCATCAGTGAGTCTGATCGCCCCGTGGACACTGAAGCTTTCTTT. The chain links TRBV10-3 to TRBJ1-1; no clear D gene. Germline V gene data show CDR1 as ENHRY and CDR2 as SYGVKD. The CDR3 runs to 16 residues. Between the trimmed V and J ends, which lost 0 bases and 3 bases, there was a span of 14 bases.

This clonotype was found once. The CDR3, as DNA: TGCGCCAGCAGCTTTGAGCCCACAGGGACTGGGGCCAACGTCCTGACTTTC. It specifies CASSFEPTGTGANVLTF. The chain is built from TRBV5-1 and TRBJ2-6; D is possibly TRBD1 (6 bases). V dropped 2 bases and J dropped 2 bases, with 14 bases sitting between them. There are 17 residues in the CDR3. CDR1 and CDR2 from the germline V gene are SGHRS and YFSETQ.

This clonotype has a count of ten or more. This rearrangement joins TRBV11-1 to TRBJ1-2; TRBD1 might be the D (5 bases). This CDR3 has 12 amino acids. V gave up 3 bases and J gave up 6 bases, with 8 bases separating them. The germline V gene has CDR1 SGHAT and CDR2 FQDESV (reference sequence). The CDR3 sequence is CASSFQGDGYTF. CDR3 sequence (DNA): TGTGCCAGCAGCTTTCAGGGTGATGGCTACACCTTC.

About this clonotype itself: The missing conserved phenylalanine or tryptophan at the end of this CDR3 makes a read error likely. Because the CDR3's place on the DNA is in doubt, the DNA is left out and the CDR3 is given as listed by TCRdb. This chain uses TRBV5-5 with TRBJ2-5; TRBD2 is the table's D call and was not checked against the DNA. Germline assignment: CDR1 SGHKS and CDR2 YYEKEE (reference sequence). The CDR3 extends over 9 residues, inclusive of both ends. The chain's CDR3 is CASSEGLAG.

The CDR3 loop reads CSASLVQPQHF. The CDR3 DNA is TGCAGTGCCTCCCTAGTACAGCCCCAGCATTTT. This sequence joins TRBV20-1 and TRBJ1-5; no reliable D call. V was shortened by 6 bases and J by 7 bases, with 10 bases between the two germline ends. From germline, CDR1 is DFQATT and CDR2 SNEGSKA (reference sequence). This CDR3 has 11 residues.

This chain connects TRBV2 to TRBJ2-3, with a weak D call TRBD1 (6 bases). The CDR3 totals 14 residues. Between the trimmed V and J ends, which lost 4 bases and 1 base, there was a span of 9 bases. Germline V gene lookup returns CDR1 SNHLY and CDR2 FYNNEI. The CDR3 DNA is TGTGCCAGCAGTGGACAGGCCCGCACAGATACGCAGTATTTT. Translation: CASSGQARTDTQYF.

This clonotype turned up a few times. This chain uses TRBV20-1 with TRBJ2-5; TRBD2 matches at 14 bases. The assigned J gene may be wrong: the sequence end matches TRBJ2-1 better. CDR1 and CDR2 from the germline V gene are DFQATT and SNEGSKA (reference sequence). The CDR3 has 14 amino acids. This CDR3 is CSANSGTSGSGQFF. CDR3 sequence (DNA): TGCAGTGCTAATTCCGGGACTAGCGGGAGTGGTCAGTTCTTC.